This passage covers 30 T cell receptor beta chains from one sample sequenced in a study of CD8 T cell repertoires and HIV-1 epitope variants. The assay was immunoSEQ multiplex PCR, and TCRdb's table has in-frame clones only and misses some. Of around 4,000 clones in the sample, around 68% were seen once. The antigens for these receptors are not known. The specimen sequenced was cultured CD8+ T cells derived from PBMCs. Source of these receptors: a male donor with HIV.

This chain connects TRBV4-3 to TRBJ2-2; D perhaps matches TRBD1 (6 bases). From germline, CDR1 is LGHNA and CDR2 YSLEER. The CDR3 is made up of 17 amino acids. V was clipped by 1 base and J by 6 bases, with 18 bases between them. The CDR3 sequence: CASSQVPFRGGAGELFF. The CDR3 coding sequence is TGCGCCAGCAGCCAAGTCCCCTTCCGAGGGGGAGCCGGGGAGCTGTTTTTT.

The chain carries TRBV5-4 and TRBJ1-2; unclear D gene. Trimming shortened V by 4 bases and J by 1 base, and 20 bases separated the two germline ends. Germline CDR1 reads SGHNT; CDR2 reads YYREEE (reference sequence). The CDR3 extends over 17 amino acids. The CDR3 loop reads CASSPPGQALFNYGYTF. The CDR3 nucleotides read TGTGCCAGCAGCCCGCCCGGGCAGGCCCTATTTAACTATGGCTACACCTTC.

The V and J genes are TRBV7-9 and TRBJ1-1, with no clear D. Germline CDR1 reads SEHNR; CDR2 reads FQNEAQ (reference sequence). This CDR3 contains 13 residues. Trimming removed 4 bases from V and 1 base from J, with 7 bases in between. CDR3 residues: CASSSMENTEAFF. DNA of the CDR3: TGTGCCAGCAGCTCCATGGAGAACACTGAAGCTTTCTTT.

The table lists this clone with a few counts. V is TRBV10-2 and J is TRBJ2-7, with D maybe TRBD2 (6 bases). Germline V gene lookup returns CDR1 WSHSY and CDR2 SAAADI. CDR3 size: 16 residues. V lost 6 bases and J 2 bases, leaving 20 bases between the germline ends. The CDR3 region has the DNA TGCGCCAGCAGGGGGGGATGGGGCAAGGGTACCTACGAGCAGTACTTC. It is translated as CASRGGWGKGTYEQYF.

J is TRBJ2-3 and V is TRBV28, with 8 bases fitting TRBD1. The V gene's germline CDR1 is MDHEN and CDR2 SYDVKM. This CDR3 region has 14 residues. V was clipped by 8 bases and J by 3 bases; unmatched bases: 7. In nucleotides, the CDR3 is TGTGCCAGCGAATCAGGGGGCTTAACAGATACGCAGTATTTT. Translated, it gives CASESGGLTDTQYF.

This clone has only one observation. The chain joins TRBV7-2 to TRBJ1-2; 10 bases match TRBD1. In germline, CDR1 is SGHTA, CDR2 FQGNSA. The ends lost 0 bases at V and 8 bases at J; junction bases unmatched: 6. CDR3 size: 15 residues. The CDR3 loop is CASSLAGQGFEGYTF. DNA of the CDR3: TGTGCCAGCAGCTTAGCGGGACAGGGGTTTGAGGGCTACACCTTC.

This chain uses TRBV4-3 with TRBJ2-5, with no clear D. Germline CDR1 LGHNA, CDR2 YSLEER. Trimming took off 0 bases at V and 1 base at J, with 12 bases between the two ends. The CDR3 has 16 amino acids. CDR3 residues: CASSQDYKQFQETQYF. In nucleotides, the CDR3 is TGCGCCAGCAGCCAAGATTATAAACAGTTCCAAGAGACCCAGTACTTC.

In its sample, this clone was seen once. This chain joins TRBV11-3 and TRBJ2-1; the D gene is possibly TRBD1 (5 bases). The CDR3 has 16 residues. The germline gives CDR1 SGHNT, CDR2 YENEEA. Deletions cut 5 bases from V and 3 bases from J, with 17 bases between. The CDR3 loop reads CASSPEDTERYNEQFF. Here the CDR3 DNA reads TGTGCCAGCAGCCCTGAGGACACGGAGCGCTACAATGAGCAGTTCTTC. The full variable domain, completed using reference TRBV11-3 and TRBJ2-1, is EAGVVQSPRYKIIEKKQPVAFWCNPISGHNTLYWYLQNLGQGPELLIRYENEEAVDDSQLPKDRFSAERLKGVDSTLKIQPAELGDSAVYLCASSPEDTERYNEQFFGPGTRLTVL.

This clone was counted only a few times. This chain joins TRBV27 and TRBJ2-7; TRBD1 is a possible D gene (5 bases). CDR3 length: 15 amino acids. CDR1 and CDR2 from the germline V gene are MNHEY and SMNVEV (reference sequence). Between the trimmed V and J ends, which lost 1 base and 0 bases, there was a span of 10 bases. As DNA, the CDR3 is TGTGCCAGCAGTTTATTGGCAGGGTCCTCCTACGAGCAGTACTTC. Encoded protein: CASSLLAGSSYEQYF.

In this sample, this clone turned up once. This chain links TRBV29-1 with TRBJ2-2; no reliable D call. Germline V gene sequence: CDR1 SQVTM, CDR2 ANQGSEA. V lost 4 bases and J lost 0, with 6 bases in between. The CDR3 totals 13 residues. CDR3 amino acids: CSVGAPNTGELFF. In DNA, the CDR3 is TGCAGCGTTGGGGCCCCGAACACCGGGGAGCTGTTTTTT.

The rearrangement joins TRBV5-6 to TRBJ2-6; the D gene is possibly TRBD1 (5 bases). Germline-derived CDR1 and CDR2 are SGHDT and YYEEEE. The CDR3 is 16 amino acids. Deletions cut 0 bases from V and 4 bases from J, with 11 bases between. For the CDR3, the DNA is TGTGCCAGCAGCTTGGATGGGGCGGCGGGGGCCAACGTCCTGACTTTC. Protein product: CASSLDGAAGANVLTF.

V gene TRBV28 combines with J gene TRBJ2-7; D not resolved. The CDR3 consists of 14 residues. Per the germline V gene, CDR1 is MDHEN and CDR2 is SYDVKM. The V and J ends lost 4 bases and 2 bases respectively, with 12 bases between them. The CDR3: CASSSDVSAYEQYF. The CDR3 bases are TGTGCCAGCAGTTCAGATGTCTCGGCCTACGAGCAGTACTTC.

Only a few counts were recorded for this clone. The CDR3 nucleotides are TGTGCCAGCAGCTGGGACAGGGCCTATGGCTACACCTTC. This gives the protein CASSWDRAYGYTF. The V gene is TRBV7-9, the J gene TRBJ1-2, with 9 bases identical to TRBD1. With 4 bases clipped from V and 4 bases from J, the junction kept 1 base outside the gene matches. Germline lookup yields CDR1 SEHNR and CDR2 FQNEAQ (reference sequence). The CDR3 totals 13 residues.

The chain employs TRBV5-1 and TRBJ2-4; 9 nucleotides match TRBD1. J was trimmed by 7 bases and V by 4 bases; bases with no gene match: 6. CDR1 and CDR2 from the germline V gene are SGHRS and YFSETQ. This CDR3 contains 14 residues. CDR3 region: CASSLLGQGNIQYF. The CDR3 DNA sequence: TGCGCCAGCAGCCTGTTGGGACAGGGTAACATTCAGTACTTC. Full variable domain (rest looked up from reference TRBV5-1 and TRBJ2-4): KAGVTQTPRYLIKTRGQQVTLSCSPISGHRSVSWYQQTPGQGLQFLFEYFSETQRNKGNFPGRFSGRQFSNSRSEMNVSTLELGDSALYLCASSLLGQGNIQYFGAGTRLSVL.

This chain connects TRBV5-4 to TRBJ2-1, with TRBD1 matching over 8 bases. The CDR3 is 16 residues long. Trimming removed 0 bases from V and 6 bases from J; junction bases left unmatched: 8. Per germline, CDR1 SGHNT and CDR2 YYREEE (reference sequence). The CDR3 DNA sequence: TGTGCCAGCAGCTTGGTTGTTGGCGGGACAGGCAATGAGCAGTTCTTC. This gives the protein CASSLVVGGTGNEQFF.

J is TRBJ2-2 and V is TRBV19; 8 nucleotides line up with TRBD1. With 6 bases clipped from V and 7 bases from J, the junction kept 10 bases outside the gene matches. The CDR3 is 15 residues long. The germline V gene encodes CDR1 LNHDA and CDR2 SQIVND (reference sequence). CDR3 protein: CASRTEQGAGGELFF. In DNA, the CDR3 is TGTGCCAGTAGAACAGAGCAGGGGGCCGGCGGGGAGCTGTTTTTT.

J is TRBJ2-4 and V is TRBV7-2, with TRBD2 matching 13 bases. The J segment lost 7 bases and the V segment lost 3 bases, leaving 9 bases of the junction unmatched. The CDR3 sequence is 17 residues long. Looked up from germline, CDR1 is SGHTA and CDR2 is FQGNSA. The CDR3 spells CASSLPGLAGSGNIQYF. The CDR3 nucleotides read TGTGCCAGCAGCTTGCCGGGACTAGCGGGATCGGGGAACATTCAGTACTTC.

The gene calls are TRBV15 and TRBJ1-2, with D possibly matching TRBD1 (5 bases). Deletions cut 1 base from V and 3 bases from J, with 12 bases between. This CDR3 contains 15 residues. Per the germline V gene, CDR1 is LNHNV and CDR2 is YYDKDF (reference sequence). The CDR3 spells CATSRAGDGDYGYTF. The CDR3, as DNA: TGTGCCACCAGCAGAGCGGGGGATGGAGACTATGGCTACACCTTC. Variable domain in full (rest from reference TRBV15 and TRBJ1-2): DAMVIQNPRYQVTQFGKPVTLSCSQTLNHNVMYWYQQKSSQAPKLLFHYYDKDFNNEADTPDNFQSRRPNTSFCFLDIRSPGLGDTAMYLCATSRAGDGDYGYTFGSGTRLTVV.

The chain joins TRBV28 to TRBJ2-2; D possibly corresponds to TRBD1 (6 bases). The V and J ends lost 4 bases and 6 bases respectively, with 9 bases between them. From germline, CDR1 is MDHEN and CDR2 SYDVKM. The CDR3 totals 13 residues. The CDR3 sequence is CASSSGDSGELFF. CDR3 in DNA: TGTGCCAGCAGTTCAGGGGATTCCGGGGAGCTGTTTTTT. The whole variable domain, remainder taken from reference TRBV28 and TRBJ2-2, is DVKVTQSSRYLVKRTGEKVFLECVQDMDHENMFWYRQDPGLGLRLIYFSYDVKMKEKGDIPEGYSVSREKKERFSLILESASTNQTSMYLCASSSGDSGELFFGEGSRLTVL.

The chain links TRBV27 to TRBJ2-7, with 8 positions matching TRBD2. The germline CDR1 and CDR2 sequences are MNHEY and SMNVEV (reference sequence). The CDR3 runs to 14 residues. V trimming: 6 bases; J trimming: 7 bases; junction bases outside the gene matches: 11. CDR3 nucleotides: TGTGCCAGCAGCCAAGCGGGAGCCCCGGGAGAGCAGTACTTC. Its protein is CASSQAGAPGEQYF.

This clone appeared a few times. J is TRBJ1-4 and V is TRBV7-9; D gene unclear. The CDR3 covers 14 residues. V lost 3 bases to trimming and J lost 6 bases, with 11 bases between them. CDR1 is SEHNR and CDR2 is FQNEAQ in the germline V gene (reference sequence). The CDR3 protein is CASSLSPWDEKLFF. The CDR3 DNA reads as TGTGCCAGCAGCTTGAGTCCTTGGGATGAAAAACTGTTTTTT.

V gene TRBV18 combines with J gene TRBJ2-1; no clear D. Germline assignment: CDR1 KGHSH and CDR2 LQKENI. Trimming pared 0 bases from V and 6 bases from J, leaving 3 bases between. The length of the CDR3 is 12 residues. The CDR3 sequence: CASSPPSNEQFF. CDR3 nucleotide sequence: TGTGCCAGCTCACCACCTAGCAATGAGCAGTTCTTC. The variable domain in full, completed from reference TRBV18 and TRBJ2-1, reads NAGVMQNPRHLVRRRGQEARLRCSPMKGHSHVYWYRQLPEEGLKFMVYLQKENIIDESGMPKERFSAEFPKEGPSILRIQQVVRGDSAAYFCASSPPSNEQFFGPGTRLTVL.

The CDR3 protein is CASSSPDRVNIQYF. The DNA for the CDR3 is TGTGCCAGCAGTTCCCCGGACAGGGTAAACATTCAGTACTTC. The chain recombines TRBV27 with TRBJ2-4; 8 bases align to TRBD1. The CDR3 loop spans 14 amino acids. With 4 bases clipped from V and 6 bases from J, the junction kept 5 bases outside the gene matches. Germline CDR1 and CDR2: MNHEY and SMNVEV (reference sequence).

In this sample, this clone turned up a few times. V gene TRBV2 combines with J gene TRBJ2-7, with a possible D match to TRBD2 (6 bases). V was shortened by 3 bases and J by 0 bases, with 9 bases between the two germline ends. Germline CDR1 is SNHLY and CDR2 is FYNNEI. This CDR3 spans 14 amino acids. The CDR3 DNA follows: TGTGCCAGCAGTGAGCGGGGATACTCCTACGAGCAGTACTTC. It codes for CASSERGYSYEQYF.

V gene TRBV28 combines with J gene TRBJ1-3; TRBD1 aligns across 9 bases. The V gene's germline CDR1 is MDHEN and CDR2 SYDVKM. The junction had 15 bases not matched to a gene; V was cut back by 5 bases and J by 1 base. This CDR3 comprises 19 residues. The CDR3 here is CASSQVPGQGSASGNTIYF. The CDR3 region has the DNA TGTGCCAGCAGTCAAGTCCCGGGACAGGGATCTGCTTCTGGAAACACCATATATTTT.

By share, this clone ranks as large. The CDR3 bases are TGTGCCAGCAGTGAGGGGGGGACATTGAATGAGCAGTTCTTC. Its translation is CASSEGGTLNEQFF. The chain links TRBV2 to TRBJ2-1; weak D call: TRBD2 (7 bases). V shed 3 bases and J shed 7 bases, with 13 bases lying between them. The V gene's germline CDR1 is SNHLY and CDR2 FYNNEI. The CDR3 sequence is 14 residues long.

The chain has TRBV28 and TRBJ2-3, with TRBD2 as a possible D gene (5 bases). The V end lost 5 bases, the J end lost 1 base, and 16 bases lay between the germline ends. The germline V gene encodes CDR1 MDHEN and CDR2 SYDVKM. The CDR3 spans 16 residues. The chain's CDR3 is CASSHPATLGTDTQYF. The CDR3, as DNA: TGTGCCAGCAGTCACCCGGCCACACTAGGCACAGATACGCAGTATTTT.

The genes are TRBV28 and TRBJ2-1, with D possibly TRBD2 on 5 matching bases. CDR3 length equals 19 residues. Germline CDR1 reads MDHEN; CDR2 reads SYDVKM. Deletions cut 5 bases from V and 4 bases from J, with 27 bases between. The CDR3 sequence is CASSGQLDKAEELYNEQFF. CDR3 DNA sequence: TGTGCCAGCAGTGGGCAATTGGATAAAGCGGAGGAGCTGTACAATGAGCAGTTCTTC.

The chain recombines TRBV2 with TRBJ2-7, with 10 bases identical to TRBD2. Per germline, CDR1 SNHLY and CDR2 FYNNEI. CDR3 size: 15 residues. V lost 7 bases, J lost 4 bases, and 10 bases stayed unmatched. The CDR3 DNA follows: TGTGCCAGCACCCCGAGGACTAGCGGAGGATACGAGCAGTACTTC. Its protein is CASTPRTSGGYEQYF.

The chain is built from TRBV2 and TRBJ1-5, with D possibly matching TRBD1 (5 bases). V lost 6 bases, J lost 7 bases, and 16 bases lay in between. The CDR3 runs 14 residues. CDR1 is SNHLY and CDR2 is FYNNEI in the germline V gene. The CDR3 nucleotides are TGTGCCAGCAGCCCGAACAGGTTACAACAGCCCCAGCATTTT. This translates into CASSPNRLQQPQHF.